This TCR beta chain is from a study of PD-1 blockade in mismatch repair-deficient tumors. The data were produced by immunoSEQ multiplex PCR, yet TCRdb's version contains in-frame clones alone and is incomplete. Among roughly 84,000 clones listed, 65% to 85% were seen once. The sequence was obtained from an adult with mismatch repair-deficient cancer. The specimen was peripheral blood, collected 12 weeks after starting pembrolizumab.

Here the CDR3 reads CASSLRMGDSEAFF. The CDR3 nucleotides are TGTGCCAGCAGCTTGCGGATGGGCGACTCTGAAGCTTTCTTT. The chain recombines TRBV7-3 with TRBJ1-1; no clear D. The germline V gene encodes CDR1 SGHTA and CDR2 FQGTGA. V gave up 3 bases and J gave up 6 bases, with 14 bases separating them. This CDR3 contains 14 residues.